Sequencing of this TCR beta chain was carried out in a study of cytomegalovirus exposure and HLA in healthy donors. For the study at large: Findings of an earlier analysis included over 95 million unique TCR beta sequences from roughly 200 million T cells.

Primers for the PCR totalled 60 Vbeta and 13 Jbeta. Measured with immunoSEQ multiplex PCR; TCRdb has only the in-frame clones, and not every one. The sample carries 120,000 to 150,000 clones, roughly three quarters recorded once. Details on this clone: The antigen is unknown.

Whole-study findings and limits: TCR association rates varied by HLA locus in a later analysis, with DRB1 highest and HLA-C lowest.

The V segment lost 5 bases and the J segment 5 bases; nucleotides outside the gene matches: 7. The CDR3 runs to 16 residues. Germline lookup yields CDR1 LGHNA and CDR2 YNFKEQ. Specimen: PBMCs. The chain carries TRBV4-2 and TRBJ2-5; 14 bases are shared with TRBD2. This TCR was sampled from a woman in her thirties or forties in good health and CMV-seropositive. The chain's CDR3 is CASSTRLAGGPETQYF. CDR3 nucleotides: TGTGCCAGCAGCACCCGACTAGCGGGGGGGCCGGAGACCCAGTACTTC.